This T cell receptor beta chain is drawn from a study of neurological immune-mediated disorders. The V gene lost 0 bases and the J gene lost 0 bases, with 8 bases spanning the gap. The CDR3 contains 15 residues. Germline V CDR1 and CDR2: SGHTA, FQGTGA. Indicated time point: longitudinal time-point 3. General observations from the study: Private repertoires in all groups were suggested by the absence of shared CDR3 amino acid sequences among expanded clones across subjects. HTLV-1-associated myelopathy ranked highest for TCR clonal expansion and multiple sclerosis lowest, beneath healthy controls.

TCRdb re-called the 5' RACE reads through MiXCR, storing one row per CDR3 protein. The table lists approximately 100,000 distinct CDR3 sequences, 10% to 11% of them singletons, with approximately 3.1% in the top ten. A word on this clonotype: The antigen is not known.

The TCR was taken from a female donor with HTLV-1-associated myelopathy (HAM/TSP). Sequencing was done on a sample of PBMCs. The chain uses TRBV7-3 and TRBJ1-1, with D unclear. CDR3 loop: CASSLTASLNTEAFF. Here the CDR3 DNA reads TGTGCCAGCAGCTTAACAGCCAGTCTGAACACTGAAGCTTTCTTT. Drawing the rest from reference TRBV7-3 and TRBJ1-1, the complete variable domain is GAGVSQTPSNKVTEKGKYVELRCDPISGHTALYWYRQSLGQGPEFLIYFQGTGAADDSGLPNDRFFAVRPEGSVSTLKIQRTERGDSAVYLCASSLTASLNTEAFFGQGTRLTVV.